This TCR beta chain emerged from a study of cytomegalovirus exposure and HLA in healthy donors. Whole-study findings and limits: The likely explanation for a cluster of highly shared sequence variants was sequencing artifact.

As concerns this clone: Antigen: not known.

Both 60 Vbeta primers and 13 Jbeta primers went into the PCR. Some clones are missing from TCRdb's copy, which holds only in-frame ones; the method was immunoSEQ multiplex PCR. Of approximately 130,000 clones detected, 65% to 80% appear once; the ten largest clones hold 4.5% to 6%. The CDR3 runs to 13 residues. Between the trimmed V and J ends, which lost 6 bases and 6 bases, there was a span of 14 bases. Germline-derived CDR1 and CDR2 are MNHEY and SVGAGI. This clonotype originated in a man younger than 35 in good health and CMV-seropositive. Sequences were obtained from PBMCs. The chain is built from TRBV6-5 and TRBJ1-2; no firm D call. CDR3 nucleotides: TGTGCCAGCAGGGAGCGGATGTTCAATGGCTACACCTTC. Its translation is CASRERMFNGYTF.